Listed below are T cell receptor beta chains from one sample, sequenced in a study of beta chain features in type 1 diabetes. Here immunoSEQ multiplex PCR was the method, and the copy in TCRdb shows in-frame clones only, minus some. Among over 200,000 clones listed, 11% were seen once. Specimen: naive CD4+ T cells from blood. The receptors originated from a man aged 25 to 45 with type 1 diabetes. Both conserved end residues are part of each CDR3. The order of the fields is CDR3 protein, CDR3 DNA, V gene, J gene, clone size, D gene. A D gene is named only where the DNA matches it firmly. Not every row has a clone size; where given, it reads once, few, many or a size class.

CDR3: CASRTTGGTEAFF; DNA: TGTGCCAGCAGGACAACAGGGGGCACTGAAGCTTTCTTT; V: TRBV6-5; J: TRBJ1-1; size: -; D: TRBD1
CDR3: CASRATGLGSGSPLHF; DNA: TGCGCCAGCAGGGCTACAGGTCTAGGGTCCGGTTCACCCCTCCACTTT; V: TRBV5-1; J: TRBJ1-6; size: few; D: -
CDR3: CSVRGSHYEQYF; DNA: TGCAGCGTTCGAGGATCGCACTACGAGCAGTACTTC; V: TRBV29-1; J: TRBJ2-7; size: few; D: -
CDR3: CASSPGPAGATDTQYF; DNA: TGTGCCAGCTCACCAGGGCCAGCGGGGGCCACAGATACGCAGTATTTT; V: TRBV18; J: TRBJ2-3; size: few; D: TRBD2
CDR3: CASSLVSGRGNSPLHF; DNA: TGCGCCAGCAGCTTGGTATCGGGCAGGGGGAATTCACCCCTCCACTTT; V: TRBV5-1; J: TRBJ1-6; size: -; D: TRBD1
CDR3: CASGRDRAYEQYF; DNA: TGTGCCAGCGGGAGGGACAGGGCCTACGAGCAGTACTTC; V: TRBV27; J: TRBJ2-7; size: -; D: TRBD1
CDR3: CATLFPRTDSGTLHF; DNA: TGTGCCACCCTCTTTCCGCGGACGGACAGTGGGACCCTCCACTTT; V: TRBV6-5; J: TRBJ1-6; size: -; D: -
CDR3: CASSFSGVTDTQYF; DNA: TGTGCCAGCAGCTTTAGCGGGGTCACAGATACGCAGTATTTT; V: TRBV7-2; J: TRBJ2-3; size: few; D: TRBD2
CDR3: CASSEVRSRNYGYTF; DNA: TGTGCCAGCAGTGAAGTTCGATCGAGGAACTATGGCTACACCTTC; V: TRBV6-1; J: TRBJ1-2; size: -; D: -
CDR3: CASSLPVGTQYF; DNA: TGTGCCAGCAGCTTACCCGTCGGGACCCAGTACTTC; V: TRBV7-9; J: TRBJ2-5; size: -; D: -
CDR3: CSARTGSETQYF; DNA: TGCAGCGCGCGGACAGGGTCAGAGACCCAGTACTTC; V: TRBV29-1; J: TRBJ2-5; size: few; D: TRBD1
CDR3: CASSRGGDGYTF; DNA: TGTGCCAGCAGCCGCGGGGGGGATGGCTACACCTTC; V: TRBV7-9; J: TRBJ1-2; size: -; D: -
CDR3: CASSIALAGGQETQYF; DNA: TGTGCCAGTAGTATAGCCCTAGCGGGGGGCCAAGAGACCCAGTACTTC; V: TRBV19; J: TRBJ2-5; size: -; D: TRBD2
CDR3: CASSLGSEETQYF; DNA: TGTGCCAGCAGCTTAGGCTCAGAAGAGACCCAGTACTTC; V: TRBV7-2; J: TRBJ2-5; size: -; D: -
CDR3: CASSFGTGGGFTF; DNA: TGTGCCAGCAGCTTTGGGACAGGTGGCGGATTTACCTTC; V: TRBV7-2; J: TRBJ1-2; size: -; D: TRBD1
CDR3: CASSQTGPNYGYTF; DNA: TGTGCCAGCAGTCAGACAGGTCCCAACTATGGCTACACCTTC; V: TRBV7-9; J: TRBJ1-2; size: few; D: -
CDR3: CASSYVWRGGGDTQYF; DNA: TGTGCCAGCAGTTATGTTTGGAGGGGGGGAGGAGATACGCAGTATTTT; V: TRBV6-5; J: TRBJ2-3; size: few; D: -